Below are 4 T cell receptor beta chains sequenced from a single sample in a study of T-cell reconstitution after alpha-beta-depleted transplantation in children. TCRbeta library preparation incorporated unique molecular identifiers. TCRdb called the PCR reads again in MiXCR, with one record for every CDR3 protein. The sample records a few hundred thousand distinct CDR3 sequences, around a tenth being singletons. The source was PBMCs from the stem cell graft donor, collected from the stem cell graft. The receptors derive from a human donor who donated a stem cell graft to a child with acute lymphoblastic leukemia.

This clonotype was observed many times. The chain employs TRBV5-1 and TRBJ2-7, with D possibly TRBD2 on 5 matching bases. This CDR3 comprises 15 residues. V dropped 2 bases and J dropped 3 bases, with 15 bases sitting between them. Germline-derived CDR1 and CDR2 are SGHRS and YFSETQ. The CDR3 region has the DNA TGCGCCAGCAGCTTAGCGACGGGATCGTACTACGAGCAGTACTTC. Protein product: CASSLATGSYYEQYF.

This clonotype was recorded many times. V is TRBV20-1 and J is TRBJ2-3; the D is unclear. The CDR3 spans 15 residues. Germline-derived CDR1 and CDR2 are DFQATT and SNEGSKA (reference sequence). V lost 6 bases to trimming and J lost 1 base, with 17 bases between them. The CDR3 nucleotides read TGCAGTGCCCGGCTGACCGTCCCTGGCACAGATACGCAGTATTTT. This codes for CSARLTVPGTDTQYF.

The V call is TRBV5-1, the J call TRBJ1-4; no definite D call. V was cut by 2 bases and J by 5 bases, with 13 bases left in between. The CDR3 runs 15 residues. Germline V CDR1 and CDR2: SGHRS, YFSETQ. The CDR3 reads CASSFTQIQNEKLFF. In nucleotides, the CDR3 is TGCGCCAGCAGCTTCACGCAGATCCAAAATGAAAAACTGTTTTTT.

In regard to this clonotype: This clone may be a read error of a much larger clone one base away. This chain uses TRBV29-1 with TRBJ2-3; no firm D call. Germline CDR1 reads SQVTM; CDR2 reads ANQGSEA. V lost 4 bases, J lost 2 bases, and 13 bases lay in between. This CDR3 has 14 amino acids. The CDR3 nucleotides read TGCAGCGTTGCAGGAACTCGTTACACAGATACGCAGTATTTT. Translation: CSVAGTRYTDTQYF.